These T cell receptor beta chains were read from a single sample in a study of T-cell memory formation after mild COVID-19. TCRdb itself ran the 5' RACE reads through MiXCR, one entry per CDR3 protein. The sample has roughly 110,000 distinct CDR3 sequences, over 15% seen once. The sequencing sample was made of PBMCs or a T cell subset sorted from them (not recorded which). These receptors originate from an adult woman who had mild COVID-19 (a few samples of this study predate the infection). Cell type and time point are not known. Each CDR3 is given without its conserved first and last residue.

TRBJ2-1,TRBV25-1,ASRTGGPWNEQF
TRBJ2-1,TRBV7-9,ASSPDRGRRNEQF
TRBJ1-1,TRBV25-1,ASNGMWGTEAF
TRBJ1-2,TRBV21-1,ASSKARWQNRAYGYT
TRBJ2-5,TRBV29-1,SVASGPGEETQY
TRBJ2-5,TRBV4-1,ASSQGGRVPPYQETQY
TRBJ2-1,TRBV20-1,SARDLSGPSYNEQF
TRBJ1-1,TRBV29-1,SVRLLEAF
TRBJ2-2,TRBV9,ASSVDGRALGVGGELF
TRBJ1-1,TRBV19,ASSIGRVGAF
TRBJ2-1,TRBV11-1,ASSRPGQGYNEQF
TRBJ1-3,TRBV12-3/TRBV12-4,ASSRSISGNTIY
TRBJ2-7,TRBV27,ASSPVGLPIEQY
TRBJ2-1,TRBV6-2/TRBV6-3,ASHLPGPAYNEQF
TRBJ1-1,TRBV12-3/TRBV12-4,ASTQTGLNTEAF
TRBJ2-5,TRBV29-1,SVEDEGMVETQY
TRBJ2-7,TRBV29-1,SVSGWDRPLEQY
TRBJ2-4,TRBV20-1,SARVAGISGIAKNIQY
TRBJ1-4,TRBV6-5,ASSSSGGSEKLF
TRBJ1-2,TRBV7-3,ASSPDLSGGRDGYT
TRBJ2-3,TRBV7-2,ASSLNKAGTDTQY
TRBJ1-1,TRBV4-1,PSSRGRDGMNTEAF
TRBJ2-7,TRBV29-1,SVVVGTGSYEQY
TRBJ2-1,TRBV6-4,ASSDSGLYEQF
TRBJ2-1,TRBV20-1,SARDTASGGADWYEQF
TRBJ2-6,TRBV24-1,ATSPTGSSASGANVLT
TRBJ1-1,TRBV12-3/TRBV12-4,ASSLNSRIFRGGEAF
TRBJ2-6,TRBV9,ASSVSGGGFSGANVLT
TRBJ2-5,TRBV7-8,ASSPGVETQY
TRBJ2-1,TRBV6-5,ASSYPGSPGHNEQF
TRBJ1-2,TRBV15,ATSRDRTAGYGYT